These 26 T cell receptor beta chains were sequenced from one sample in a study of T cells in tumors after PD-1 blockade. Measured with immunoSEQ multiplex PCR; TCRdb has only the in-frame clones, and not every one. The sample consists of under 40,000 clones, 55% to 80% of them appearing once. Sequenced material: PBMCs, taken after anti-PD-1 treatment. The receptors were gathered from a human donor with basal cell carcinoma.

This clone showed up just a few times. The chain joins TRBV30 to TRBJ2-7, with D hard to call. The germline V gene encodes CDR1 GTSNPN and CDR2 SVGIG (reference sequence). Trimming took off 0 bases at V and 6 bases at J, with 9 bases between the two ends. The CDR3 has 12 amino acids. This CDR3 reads CAWSVSPTEQYF. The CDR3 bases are TGTGCCTGGAGTGTATCCCCCACCGAGCAGTACTTC.

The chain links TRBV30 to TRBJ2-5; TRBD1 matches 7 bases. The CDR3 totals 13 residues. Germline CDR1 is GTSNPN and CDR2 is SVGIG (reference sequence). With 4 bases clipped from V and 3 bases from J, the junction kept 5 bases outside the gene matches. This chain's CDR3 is CAWKTDREETQYF. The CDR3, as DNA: TGTGCCTGGAAAACCGACAGGGAAGAGACCCAGTACTTC.

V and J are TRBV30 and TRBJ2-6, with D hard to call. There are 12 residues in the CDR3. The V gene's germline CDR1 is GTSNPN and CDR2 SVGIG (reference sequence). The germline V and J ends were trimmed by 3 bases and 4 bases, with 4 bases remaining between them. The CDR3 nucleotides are TGTGCCTGGAGGCCGGGGGCCAACGTCCTGACTTTC. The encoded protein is CAWRPGANVLTF.

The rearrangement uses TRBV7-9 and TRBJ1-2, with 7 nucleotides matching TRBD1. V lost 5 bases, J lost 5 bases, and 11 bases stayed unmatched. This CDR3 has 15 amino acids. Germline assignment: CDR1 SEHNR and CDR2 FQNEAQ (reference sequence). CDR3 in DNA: TGTGCCAGCAGCCCTAGGACAGGAAATCAATATGGCTACACCTTC. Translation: CASSPRTGNQYGYTF.

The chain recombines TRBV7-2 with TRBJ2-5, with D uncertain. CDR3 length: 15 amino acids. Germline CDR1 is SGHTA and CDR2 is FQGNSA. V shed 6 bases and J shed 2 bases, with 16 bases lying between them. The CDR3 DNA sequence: TGTGCCAGCAGTCAAACGACGTCATATCAAGAGACCCAGTACTTC. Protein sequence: CASSQTTSYQETQYF.

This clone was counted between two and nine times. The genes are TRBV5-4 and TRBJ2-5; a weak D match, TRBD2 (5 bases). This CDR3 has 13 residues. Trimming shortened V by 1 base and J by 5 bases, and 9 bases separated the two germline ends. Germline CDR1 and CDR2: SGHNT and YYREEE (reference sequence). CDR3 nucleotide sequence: TGTGCCAGCAGCTTGCGTGGGGAGGAGACCCAGTACTTC. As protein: CASSLRGEETQYF.

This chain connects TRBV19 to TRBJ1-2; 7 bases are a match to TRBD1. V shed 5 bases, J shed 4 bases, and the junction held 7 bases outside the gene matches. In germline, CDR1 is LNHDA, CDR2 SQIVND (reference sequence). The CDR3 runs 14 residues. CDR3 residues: CASSYRDRSYGYTF. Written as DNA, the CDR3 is TGTGCCAGTAGTTACCGGGACAGAAGCTATGGCTACACCTTC.

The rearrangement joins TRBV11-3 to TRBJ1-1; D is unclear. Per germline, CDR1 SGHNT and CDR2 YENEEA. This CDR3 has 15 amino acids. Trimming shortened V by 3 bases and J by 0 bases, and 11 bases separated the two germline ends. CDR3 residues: CASSFDQVVNTEAFF. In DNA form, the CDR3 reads TGTGCCAGCAGCTTCGACCAGGTCGTGAACACTGAAGCTTTCTTT.

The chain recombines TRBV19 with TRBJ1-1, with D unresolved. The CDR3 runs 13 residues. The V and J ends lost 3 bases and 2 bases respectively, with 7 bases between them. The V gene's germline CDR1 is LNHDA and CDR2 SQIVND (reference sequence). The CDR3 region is CASSITPNTEAFF. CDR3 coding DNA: TGTGCCAGTAGTATCACCCCTAACACTGAAGCTTTCTTT.

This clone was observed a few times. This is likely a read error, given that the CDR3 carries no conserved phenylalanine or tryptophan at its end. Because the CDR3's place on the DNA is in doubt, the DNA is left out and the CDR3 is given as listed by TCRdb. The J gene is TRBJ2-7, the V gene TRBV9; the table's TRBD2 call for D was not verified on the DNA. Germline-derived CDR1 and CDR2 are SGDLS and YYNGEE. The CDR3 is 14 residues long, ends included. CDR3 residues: CASSVEGASGRIVT.

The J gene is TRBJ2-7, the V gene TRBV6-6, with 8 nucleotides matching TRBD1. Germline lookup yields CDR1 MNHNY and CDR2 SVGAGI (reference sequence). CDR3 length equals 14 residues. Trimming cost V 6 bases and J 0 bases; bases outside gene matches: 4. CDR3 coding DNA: TGTGCCAGCAGAGGACAGGGCAACTCCTACGAGCAGTACTTC. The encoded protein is CASRGQGNSYEQYF.

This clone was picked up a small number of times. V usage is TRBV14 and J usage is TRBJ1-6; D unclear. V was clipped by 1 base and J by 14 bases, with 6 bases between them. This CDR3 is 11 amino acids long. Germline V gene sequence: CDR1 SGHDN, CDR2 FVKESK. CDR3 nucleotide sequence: TGTGCCAGCAGCCAAGGGGTTACCCTCCACTTT. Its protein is CASSQGVTLHF.

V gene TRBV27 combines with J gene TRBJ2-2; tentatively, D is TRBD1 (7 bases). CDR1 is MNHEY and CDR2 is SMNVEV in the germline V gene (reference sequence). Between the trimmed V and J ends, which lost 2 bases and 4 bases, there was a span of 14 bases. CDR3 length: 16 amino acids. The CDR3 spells CASSLGGGRGTGELFF. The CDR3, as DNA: TGTGCCAGCAGTTTAGGAGGGGGCCGTGGCACCGGGGAGCTGTTTTTT.

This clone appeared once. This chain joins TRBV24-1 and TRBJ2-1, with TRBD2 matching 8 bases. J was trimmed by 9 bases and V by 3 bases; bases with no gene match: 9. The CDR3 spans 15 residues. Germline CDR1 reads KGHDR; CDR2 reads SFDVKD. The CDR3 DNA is TGTGCCACCAGTGATGTAGCGGGGCCAGCGCGTGAGCAGTTCTTC. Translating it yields CATSDVAGPAREQFF.

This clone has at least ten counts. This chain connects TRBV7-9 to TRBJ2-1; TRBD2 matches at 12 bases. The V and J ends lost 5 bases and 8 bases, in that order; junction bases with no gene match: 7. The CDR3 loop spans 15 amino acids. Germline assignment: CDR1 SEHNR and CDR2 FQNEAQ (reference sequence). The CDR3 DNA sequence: TGTGCCAGCAGCACGAGGACTAGCGGGAACGATGAGCAGTTCTTC. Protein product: CASSTRTSGNDEQFF.

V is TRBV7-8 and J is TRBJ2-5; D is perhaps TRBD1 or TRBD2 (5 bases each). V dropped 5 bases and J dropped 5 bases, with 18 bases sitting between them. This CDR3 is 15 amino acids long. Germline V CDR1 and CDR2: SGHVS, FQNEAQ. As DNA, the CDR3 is TGTGCCAGCAGCCCCCCCGGGGCGGGTGAGGAGACCCAGTACTTC. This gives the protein CASSPPGAGEETQYF.

CDR3 in amino acids: CACERGGQLYEQYF. The DNA of the CDR3 is TGTGCCTGTGAGAGGGGGGGCCAGCTCTACGAGCAGTACTTC. The rearrangement joins TRBV30 to TRBJ2-7; weak D call: TRBD2 (7 bases). V was cut by 6 bases and J by 3 bases, with 18 bases left in between. This CDR3 is built from 14 residues. CDR1 and CDR2 from the germline V gene are GTSNPN and SVGIG (reference sequence).

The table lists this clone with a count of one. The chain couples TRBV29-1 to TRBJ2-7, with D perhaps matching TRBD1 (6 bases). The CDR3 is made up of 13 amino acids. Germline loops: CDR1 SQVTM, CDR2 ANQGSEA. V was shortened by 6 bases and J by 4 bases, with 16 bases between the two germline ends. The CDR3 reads CSVRQVGSYEQYF. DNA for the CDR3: TGCAGCGTAAGACAGGTGGGATCGTACGAGCAGTACTTC.

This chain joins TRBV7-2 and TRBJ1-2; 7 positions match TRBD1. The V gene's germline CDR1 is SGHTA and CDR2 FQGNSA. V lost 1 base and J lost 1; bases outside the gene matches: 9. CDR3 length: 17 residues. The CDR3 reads CASSLVKSDRINYGYTF. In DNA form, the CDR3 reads TGTGCCAGCAGCTTAGTAAAGTCGGACAGGATTAACTATGGCTACACCTTC.

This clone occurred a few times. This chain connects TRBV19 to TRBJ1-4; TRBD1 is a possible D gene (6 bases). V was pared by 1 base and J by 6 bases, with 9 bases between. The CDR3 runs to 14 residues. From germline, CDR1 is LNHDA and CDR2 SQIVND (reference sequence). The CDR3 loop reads CASSIVRGDEKLFF. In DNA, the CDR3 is TGTGCCAGTAGTATAGTCAGGGGTGATGAAAAACTGTTTTTT.

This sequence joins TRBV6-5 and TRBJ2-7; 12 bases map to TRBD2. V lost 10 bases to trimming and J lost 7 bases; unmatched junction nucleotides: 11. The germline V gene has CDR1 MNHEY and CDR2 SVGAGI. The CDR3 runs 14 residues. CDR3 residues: CATRTSGRLGEQYF. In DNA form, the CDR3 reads TGTGCCACTCGTACTAGCGGGAGGCTGGGGGAGCAGTACTTC.

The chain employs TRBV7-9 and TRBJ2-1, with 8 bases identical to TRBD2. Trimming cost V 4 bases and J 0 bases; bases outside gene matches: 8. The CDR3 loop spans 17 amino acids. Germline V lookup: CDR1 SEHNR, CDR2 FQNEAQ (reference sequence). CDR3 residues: CASSYPPSGSSYNEQFF. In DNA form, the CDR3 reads TGTGCCAGCAGCTACCCACCAAGCGGGAGCTCCTACAATGAGCAGTTCTTC.

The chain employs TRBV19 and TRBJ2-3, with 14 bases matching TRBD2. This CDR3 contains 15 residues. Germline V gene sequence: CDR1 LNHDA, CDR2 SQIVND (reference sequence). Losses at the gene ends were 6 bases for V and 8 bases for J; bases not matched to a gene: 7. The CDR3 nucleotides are TGTGCCAGTAGCAAGACTAGCGGGGGGGCCCCTACGCAGTATTTT. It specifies CASSKTSGGAPTQYF.

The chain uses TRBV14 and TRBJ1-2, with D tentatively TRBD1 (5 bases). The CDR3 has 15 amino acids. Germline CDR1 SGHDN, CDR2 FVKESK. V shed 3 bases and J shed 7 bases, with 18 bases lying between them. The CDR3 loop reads CASSQVVGDRGGYTF. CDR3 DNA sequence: TGTGCCAGCAGCCAGGTCGTAGGGGATCGCGGTGGCTACACCTTC.

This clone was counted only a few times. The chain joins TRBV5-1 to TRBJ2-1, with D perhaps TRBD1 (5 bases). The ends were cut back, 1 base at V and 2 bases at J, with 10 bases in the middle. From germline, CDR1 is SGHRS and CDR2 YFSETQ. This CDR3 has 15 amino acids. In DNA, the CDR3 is TGCGCCAGCAGCTTGACCCAGGGCGCCTACAATGAGCAGTTCTTC. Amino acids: CASSLTQGAYNEQFF.

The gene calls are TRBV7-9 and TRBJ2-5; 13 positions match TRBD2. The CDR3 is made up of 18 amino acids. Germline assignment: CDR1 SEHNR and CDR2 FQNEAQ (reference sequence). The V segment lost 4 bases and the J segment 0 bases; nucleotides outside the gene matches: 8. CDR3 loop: CASSSPGLAGFNQETQYF. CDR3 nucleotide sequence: TGTGCCAGCAGCTCACCGGGACTAGCGGGGTTCAACCAAGAGACCCAGTACTTC.